Presented here are 31 T cell receptor beta chains from one specimen sequenced in a study of graft-versus-host responses after intestinal transplantation. Sequencing used immunoSEQ multiplex PCR; TCRdb keeps in-frame clones, though not all of them. The table shows about 82,000 clones, with 80% to 95% occurring only once. These TCRs' antigens remain unknown. The source was unstimulated CD4+ T cells sorted from spleen or lymph node cells, collected before transplant. These receptors were collected from a human donor who was the organ donor for an intestinal transplant.

The chain has TRBV28 and TRBJ1-2, with 7 bases that match TRBD1. V was clipped by 3 bases and J by 5 bases; unmatched bases: 0. CDR1 MDHEN and CDR2 SYDVKM come from the germline V gene. This CDR3 has 12 residues. The CDR3 sequence: CASSLGQYGYTF. The CDR3 nucleotides are TGTGCCAGCAGTTTGGGACAGTATGGCTACACCTTC.

This clone has a single count. The V call is TRBV19, the J call TRBJ1-4; the D gene is possibly TRBD1 (6 bases). Germline V gene lookup returns CDR1 LNHDA and CDR2 SQIVND (reference sequence). This CDR3 is built from 15 residues. The V end was cut by 5 bases, the J end by 6 bases, with 16 bases between. CDR3 residues: CASSPGGAVYEKLFF. CDR3 bases: TGTGCCAGTAGTCCGGGGGGCGCGGTATATGAAAAACTGTTTTTT.

The chain is built from TRBV5-1 and TRBJ2-1; no clear D. The length of the CDR3 is 13 residues. Germline CDR1 is SGHRS and CDR2 is YFSETQ. Trimming took 5 bases from V and 9 from J, leaving 15 bases between them. The CDR3 region is CASRGQEESEQFF. CDR3 coding DNA: TGCGCCAGCAGGGGCCAAGAAGAGAGTGAGCAGTTCTTC. The entire variable domain, with the rest obtained from reference TRBV5-1 and TRBJ2-1, is as follows: KAGVTQTPRYLIKTRGQQVTLSCSPISGHRSVSWYQQTPGQGLQFLFEYFSETQRNKGNFPGRFSGRQFSNSRSEMNVSTLELGDSALYLCASRGQEESEQFFGPGTRLTVL.

The CDR3 region has the DNA TGTGCCAGTAAGACACGTGGCGGGCAGAATGAGCAGTTCTTC. Translation: CASKTRGGQNEQFF. This chain joins TRBV6-1 and TRBJ2-1; weak D call: TRBD2 (5 bases). The CDR3 is 14 amino acids. CDR1 is MNHNS and CDR2 is SASEGT in the germline V gene. Trimming pared 9 bases from V and 7 bases from J, leaving 19 bases between.

CDR3 in DNA: TGTGCCAGCAGTTTAGGCGGGAGTAGCAGTGAGCAGTTCTTC. Translating gives CASSLGGSSSEQFF. The rearrangement joins TRBV28 to TRBJ2-1; 7 bases align to TRBD2. CDR3 length: 14 residues. CDR1 and CDR2 from the germline V gene are MDHEN and SYDVKM. J lost 9 bases, V lost 2 bases, and 7 bases had no gene match.

The chain uses TRBV5-1 and TRBJ2-1; maybe TRBD2 (5 bases). The V and J ends lost 0 bases and 1 base respectively, with 11 bases between them. In germline, CDR1 is SGHRS, CDR2 YFSETQ. This CDR3 is built from 16 residues. CDR3 DNA sequence: TGCGCCAGCAGCTTGGGCAGTCGAGGGTCCTACAATGAGCAGTTCTTC. It codes for CASSLGSRGSYNEQFF.

This clone was seen a few times. The chain is built from TRBV7-6 and TRBJ1-6; D unresolved. The CDR3 is 14 residues long. The germline CDR1 and CDR2 sequences are SGHVS and FNYEAQ. Trimming took 1 base from V and 9 from J, leaving 10 bases between them. The CDR3 protein is CASSLGFPGSPLHF. Written as DNA, the CDR3 is TGTGCCAGCAGCTTAGGGTTCCCGGGTTCACCCCTCCACTTT.

The chain uses TRBV5-1 and TRBJ2-3; TRBD2 matches at 9 bases. Germline CDR1 and CDR2: SGHRS and YFSETQ. The CDR3 spans 15 residues. V lost 2 bases, J lost 4 bases, and 5 bases stayed unmatched. This CDR3 is CASSFLRGGADTQYF. CDR3 DNA sequence: TGCGCCAGCAGCTTCTTGCGGGGGGGCGCAGATACGCAGTATTTT.

The chain has TRBV18 and TRBJ1-2; D is uncertain. Germline V gives CDR1 KGHSH, CDR2 LQKENI. This CDR3 has 13 residues. V dropped 1 base and J dropped 5 bases, with 8 bases sitting between them. CDR3 region: CASSPLTAYGYTF. The CDR3 nucleotides are TGTGCCAGCTCACCACTAACTGCTTATGGCTACACCTTC.

The chain employs TRBV5-1 and TRBJ2-3; the D is unclear. The V and J ends lost 3 bases and 2 bases respectively, with 4 bases between them. The CDR3 length is 12 residues. Germline CDR1 reads SGHRS; CDR2 reads YFSETQ. This CDR3 is CASSSYTDTQYF. The CDR3 DNA reads TGCGCCAGCAGCTCCTACACAGATACGCAGTATTTT.

In nucleotides, the CDR3 is TGTGCCAGCAGCTTAGAAAGGGCGGGGGAAAAACTGTTTTTT. It encodes CASSLERAGEKLFF. This sequence joins TRBV7-9 and TRBJ1-4; D call uncertain. The V end was cut by 1 base, the J end by 8 bases, with 11 bases between. The germline V gene encodes CDR1 SEHNR and CDR2 FQNEAQ (reference sequence). The CDR3 length is 14 residues.

This chain uses TRBV6-5 with TRBJ2-5; 10 nucleotides align to TRBD2. Per germline, CDR1 MNHEY and CDR2 SVGAGI. V shed 6 bases, J shed 2 bases, and the junction held 6 bases outside the gene matches. The CDR3 has 15 amino acids. The CDR3 spells CASSLRTSGQETQYF. The CDR3 DNA sequence: TGTGCCAGCAGCCTCAGGACTAGCGGACAAGAGACCCAGTACTTC.

The V gene is TRBV10-2, the J gene TRBJ1-5; TRBD1 agrees at 8 bases. Germline CDR1 WSHSY, CDR2 SAAADI. The CDR3 runs to 14 residues. V lost 2 bases to trimming and J lost 5 bases; unmatched junction nucleotides: 2. The CDR3 reads CASSETGGDQPQHF. The CDR3 DNA reads TGCGCCAGCAGTGAGACAGGGGGGGATCAGCCCCAGCATTTT.

This clone was counted a single time. V and J are TRBV29-1 and TRBJ2-5, with no clear D. The CDR3 is 13 amino acids. The ends were cut back, 7 bases at V and 5 bases at J, with 17 bases in the middle. CDR1 SQVTM and CDR2 ANQGSEA come from the germline V gene. The CDR3 sequence is CSAALSGGETQYF. CDR3 sequence (DNA): TGCAGCGCCGCGCTGTCAGGTGGGGAGACCCAGTACTTC.

This clone was seen only once. The chain combines TRBV2 with TRBJ2-7, with D hard to call. Germline V gives CDR1 SNHLY, CDR2 FYNNEI. Trimming cost V 4 bases and J 2 bases, with 9 bases left between them. The CDR3 spans 13 residues. The chain's CDR3 is CASSVRQAYEQYF. CDR3 bases: TGTGCCAGCAGTGTACGGCAGGCCTACGAGCAGTACTTC. The whole variable domain, filled in from reference TRBV2 and TRBJ2-7, reads EPEVTQTPSHQVTQMGQEVILRCVPISNHLYFYWYRQILGQKVEFLVSFYNNEISEKSEIFDDQFSVERPDGSNFTLKIRSTKLEDSAMYFCASSVRQAYEQYFGPGTRLTVT.

This CDR3 reads CASSLDDINEKLFF. In DNA form, the CDR3 reads TGTGCCAGCAGCTTAGACGACATTAATGAAAAACTGTTTTTT. This chain joins TRBV11-2 and TRBJ1-4; D is ambiguous. The CDR3 is made up of 14 amino acids. Germline assignment: CDR1 SGHAT and CDR2 FQNNGV. The ends were cut back, 0 bases at V and 4 bases at J, with 6 bases in the middle.

The rearrangement uses TRBV28 and TRBJ2-5; 9 bases are shared with TRBD2. With 7 bases clipped from V and 10 bases from J, the junction kept 19 bases outside the gene matches. The length of the CDR3 is 16 residues. Germline-derived CDR1 and CDR2 are MDHEN and SYDVKM. CDR3: CASTLGLAGIRVGQYF. As DNA, the CDR3 is TGTGCCAGCACCTTGGGCCTAGCGGGGATCCGGGTGGGCCAGTACTTC.

This chain uses TRBV23-1 with TRBJ1-2; no definite D call. TRBV23-1 is an ORF, with its function uncertain. The V end lost 6 bases, the J end lost 6 bases, and 11 bases lay between the germline ends. The CDR3 is made up of 12 amino acids. CDR3 protein: CASRTVHDGYTF. CDR3 sequence (DNA): TGCGCCAGCAGGACTGTCCATGATGGCTACACCTTC.

The genes are TRBV6-4 and TRBJ1-1; D not certain. This CDR3 contains 9 residues. In germline, CDR1 is MRHNA, CDR2 SNTAGT. V was clipped by 9 bases and J by 6 bases, with 5 bases between them. The CDR3 nucleotides are TGTGCCAGGTATCCTGAAGCTTTCTTT. Its protein product is CARYPEAFF.

This chain connects TRBV2 to TRBJ2-5; no firm D call. The CDR3 covers 11 residues. The V end was cut by 7 bases, the J end by 3 bases, with 6 bases between. Germline CDR1 is SNHLY and CDR2 is FYNNEI. This CDR3 reads CASKGEETQYF. The CDR3 DNA sequence: TGTGCCAGCAAAGGAGAAGAGACCCAGTACTTC.

This clone was observed a single time. This CDR3 reads CASSQFLAGGGYNEQFF. In DNA, the CDR3 is TGTGCCAGCAGCCAGTTTCTAGCGGGAGGGGGGTACAATGAGCAGTTCTTC. The chain employs TRBV4-2 and TRBJ2-1; 12 bases are a match to TRBD2. Germline V gene lookup returns CDR1 LGHNA and CDR2 YNFKEQ. J was trimmed by 4 bases and V by 3 bases; bases with no gene match: 7. The CDR3 extends over 17 amino acids.

V is TRBV28 and J is TRBJ2-7; 8 nucleotides line up with TRBD1. Losses at the gene ends were 3 bases for V and 1 base for J; bases not matched to a gene: 5. The germline gives CDR1 MDHEN, CDR2 SYDVKM. This CDR3 has 15 residues. The CDR3 spells CASSFQTGESYEQYF. DNA for the CDR3: TGTGCCAGCAGTTTTCAGACAGGGGAGTCCTACGAGCAGTACTTC.

The chain employs TRBV18 and TRBJ2-5, with 16 bases lining up with TRBD2. The CDR3 loop spans 16 amino acids. CDR1 is KGHSH and CDR2 is LQKENI in the germline V gene. V trimming: 3 bases; J trimming: 5 bases; junction bases outside the gene matches: 3. CDR3 nucleotides: TGTGCCAGCTCACCGCCGGGACTAGCGGGAGGGGAGACCCAGTACTTC. This encodes CASSPPGLAGGETQYF. Based on the CDR3 plus reference TRBV18 and TRBJ2-5, the full variable domain is NAGVMQNPRHLVRRRGQEARLRCSPMKGHSHVYWYRQLPEEGLKFMVYLQKENIIDESGMPKERFSAEFPKEGPSILRIQQVVRGDSAAYFCASSPPGLAGGETQYFGPGTRLLVL.

This clone is a singleton in its sample. The V call is TRBV28, the J call TRBJ1-3; tentative D call: TRBD1 (5 bases). The CDR3 runs 14 residues. V lost 3 bases to trimming and J lost 2 bases, with 8 bases between them. Looked up from germline, CDR1 is MDHEN and CDR2 is SYDVKM. CDR3 nucleotides: TGTGCCAGCAGTTTCGGGGGGGCTGGAAACACCATATATTTT. Translating it yields CASSFGGAGNTIYF.

The J gene is TRBJ2-1, the V gene TRBV27; weak D call: TRBD2 (6 bases). Trimming shortened V by 2 bases and J by 6 bases, and 20 bases separated the two germline ends. The CDR3 runs 17 residues. Per the germline V gene, CDR1 is MNHEY and CDR2 is SMNVEV (reference sequence). CDR3 DNA sequence: TGTGCCAGCAGTTTAGAGGTCGGTGGGGGGTACTCCAATGAGCAGTTCTTC. Protein sequence: CASSLEVGGGYSNEQFF.

The chain has TRBV6-4 and TRBJ1-2, with 7 nucleotides matching TRBD1. The CDR3 is 15 amino acids. The V and J ends lost 5 bases and 7 bases, in that order; junction bases with no gene match: 13. Germline-derived CDR1 and CDR2 are MRHNA and SNTAGT. CDR3 DNA sequence: TGTGCCAGCAGTCCCCGACAGGGACCTACCGGTGGCTACACCTTC. Residues: CASSPRQGPTGGYTF.

The chain employs TRBV6-6 and TRBJ1-1; D is ambiguous. CDR1 and CDR2 from the germline V gene are MNHNY and SVGAGI (reference sequence). This CDR3 has 11 residues. V was clipped by 5 bases and J by 3 bases, with 4 bases between them. CDR3 bases: TGTGCCAGCAGTCCTCACACTGAAGCTTTCTTT. Its translation: CASSPHTEAFF.

The genes are TRBV7-9 and TRBJ1-1, with D perhaps TRBD1 (5 bases). V was cut by 2 bases and J by 3 bases, with 10 bases left in between. There are 14 residues in the CDR3. CDR1 is SEHNR, CDR2 FQNEAQ, per germline (reference sequence). CDR3: CASSLRFRDTEAFF. CDR3 bases: TGTGCCAGCAGCTTAAGATTCAGGGACACTGAAGCTTTCTTT.

The rearrangement joins TRBV15 to TRBJ1-4; tentatively, D is TRBD1 (5 bases). This CDR3 spans 15 amino acids. Trimming stripped 4 bases from V and 4 bases from J, with 13 bases between. The germline V gene encodes CDR1 LNHNV and CDR2 YYDKDF (reference sequence). The CDR3: CATSTSGLINEKLFF. In nucleotides, the CDR3 is TGTGCCACCAGCACATCGGGACTGATTAATGAAAAACTGTTTTTT. The entire variable domain, with the rest obtained from reference TRBV15 and TRBJ1-4, is as follows: DAMVIQNPRYQVTQFGKPVTLSCSQTLNHNVMYWYQQKSSQAPKLLFHYYDKDFNNEADTPDNFQSRRPNTSFCFLDIRSPGLGDTAMYLCATSTSGLINEKLFFGSGTQLSVL.

V gene TRBV9 combines with J gene TRBJ2-7, with TRBD1 matching over 7 bases. The length of the CDR3 is 14 residues. Looked up from germline, CDR1 is SGDLS and CDR2 is YYNGEE. The V gene end was trimmed by 1 base and the J gene end by 7 bases; junction bases not matched to a gene: 8. The CDR3 loop is CASSVSQGVREQYF. The CDR3 DNA is TGTGCCAGCAGCGTAAGTCAGGGGGTTCGTGAGCAGTACTTC.

The rearrangement uses TRBV11-2 and TRBJ1-1, with D tentatively TRBD1 (6 bases). Deletions cut 1 base from V and 11 bases from J, with 17 bases between. The CDR3 is made up of 14 amino acids. Germline V gene lookup returns CDR1 SGHAT and CDR2 FQNNGV. The CDR3 sequence is CASSLGNTDSRAFF. DNA of the CDR3: TGTGCCAGCAGCTTAGGTAACACGGACAGCCGGGCTTTCTTT.